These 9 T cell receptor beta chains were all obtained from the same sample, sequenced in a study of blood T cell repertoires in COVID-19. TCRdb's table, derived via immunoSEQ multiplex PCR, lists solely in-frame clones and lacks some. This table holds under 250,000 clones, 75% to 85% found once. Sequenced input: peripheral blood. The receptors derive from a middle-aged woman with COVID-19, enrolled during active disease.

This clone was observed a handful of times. CDR3 in DNA: TGTGCCAGCAGCCGGGGTGGACAGACCATCTACGAGCAGTACTTC. It is translated as CASSRGGQTIYEQYF. The chain uses TRBV5-6 and TRBJ2-7, with D perhaps matching TRBD1 (6 bases). Germline loops: CDR1 SGHDT, CDR2 YYEEEE. Trimming pared 4 bases from V and 3 bases from J, leaving 17 bases between. The CDR3 loop spans 15 amino acids.

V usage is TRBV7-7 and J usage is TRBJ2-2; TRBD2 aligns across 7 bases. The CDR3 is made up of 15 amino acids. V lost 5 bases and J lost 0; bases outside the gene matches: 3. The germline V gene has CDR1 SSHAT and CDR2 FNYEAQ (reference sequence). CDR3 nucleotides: TGTGCCAGCAGCCGCGGGAGCCCGAACACCGGGGAGCTGTTTTTT. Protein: CASSRGSPNTGELFF. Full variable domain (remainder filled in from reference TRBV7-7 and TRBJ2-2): GAGVSQSPRYKVTKRGQDVTLRCDPISSHATLYWYQQALGQGPEFLTYFNYEAQPDKSGLPSDRFSAERPEGSISTLTIQRTEQRDSAMYRCASSRGSPNTGELFFGEGSRLTVL.

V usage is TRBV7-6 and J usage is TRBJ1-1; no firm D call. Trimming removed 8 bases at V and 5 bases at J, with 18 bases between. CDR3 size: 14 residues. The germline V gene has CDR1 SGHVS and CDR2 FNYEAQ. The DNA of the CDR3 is TGTGCCAGCCAAGCAGGAAGCACCTCTACTGAAGCTTTCTTT. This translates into CASQAGSTSTEAFF.

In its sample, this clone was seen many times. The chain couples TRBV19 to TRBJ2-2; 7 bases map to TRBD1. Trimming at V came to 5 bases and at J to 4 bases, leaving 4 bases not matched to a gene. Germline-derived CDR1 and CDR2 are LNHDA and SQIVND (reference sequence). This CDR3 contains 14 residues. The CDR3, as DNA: TGTGCCAGTAGTGAGGGGGCGGCCACCGGGGAGCTGTTTTTT. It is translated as CASSEGAATGELFF.

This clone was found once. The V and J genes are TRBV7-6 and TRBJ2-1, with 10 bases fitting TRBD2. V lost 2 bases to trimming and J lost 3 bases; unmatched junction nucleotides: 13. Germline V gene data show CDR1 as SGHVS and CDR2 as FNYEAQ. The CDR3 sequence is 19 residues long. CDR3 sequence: CASSLSIEKAGGGYNEQFF. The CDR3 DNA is TGTGCCAGCAGCTTATCCATAGAAAAAGCGGGAGGGGGCTACAATGAGCAGTTCTTC.

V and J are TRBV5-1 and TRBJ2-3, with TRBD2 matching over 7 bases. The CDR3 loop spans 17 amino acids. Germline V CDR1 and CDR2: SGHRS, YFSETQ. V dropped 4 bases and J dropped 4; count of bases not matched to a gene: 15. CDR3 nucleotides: TGCGCCAGCAGCACGGACGGGGGAGGGTTTGGAGCAGATACGCAGTATTTT. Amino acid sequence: CASSTDGGGFGADTQYF.

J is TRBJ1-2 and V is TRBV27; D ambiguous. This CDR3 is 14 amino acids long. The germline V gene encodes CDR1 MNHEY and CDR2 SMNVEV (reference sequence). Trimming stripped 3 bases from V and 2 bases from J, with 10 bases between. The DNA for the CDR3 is TGTGCCAGCAGTTTTGGCCGGAGGAACTATGGCTACACCTTC. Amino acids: CASSFGRRNYGYTF.

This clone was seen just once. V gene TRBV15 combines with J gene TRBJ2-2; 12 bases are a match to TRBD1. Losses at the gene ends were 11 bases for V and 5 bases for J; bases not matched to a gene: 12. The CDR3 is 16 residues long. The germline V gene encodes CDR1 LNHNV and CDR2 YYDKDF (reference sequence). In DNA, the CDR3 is TGTGCCTCTCGGCCCGGGACAGGGGGCTGGACCGGGGAGCTGTTTTTT. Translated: CASRPGTGGWTGELFF.

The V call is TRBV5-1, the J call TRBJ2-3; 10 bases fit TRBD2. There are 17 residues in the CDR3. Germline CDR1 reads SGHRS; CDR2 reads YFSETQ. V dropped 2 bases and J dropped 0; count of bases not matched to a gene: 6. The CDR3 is CASSFSSSGSSTDTQYF. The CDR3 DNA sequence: TGCGCCAGCAGCTTTTCCTCTAGCGGGAGTAGCACAGATACGCAGTATTTT.